Here is one TCR beta chain with its context. The sample holds many counts of this clonotype. Its recognized antigen is unknown. No base quality values were provided; no much bigger clone lies one nucleotide off. TCR beta VDJ combination and CDR3 sequence profiling used genomic DNA as the template. TCR repertoire sequencing was run on an Illumina HiSeq 2000. For the original study's pipeline: Repertoires were assessed using TRBV/TRBJ rearrangement plots, CDR3 size and DJ length profiles, and Simpson's diversity index. The most abundant DNA sequence in the deep sequencing data was taken as the immunodominant clone. CDR3 amino acid sequences were screened for sharing across subjects and compared with published repertoires and the VDJdb database. TCRdb reworked the public reads: Q25 trimming with fastp, MiXCR clone assembly, productive beta chains retained. Every CDR3 protein is listed once, alongside the most common genes and DNA of its rows. TCRdb's processing, not the authors' own work, is the source of the V and J calls. This sample gives about 160,000 distinct CDR3 sequences in total; 40% to 50% of them show up just once. The biggest ten clones account for about 2.8% of the sample.

These data come from a study of CD8+CD57+ T cells in acquired aplastic anemia (dated by TCRdb to 2016 to 2019). Background for the entire study: Extracted DNA from sorted CD4+ and CD8+ cells averaged about 3.4 ug, ranging from roughly 0.17 to 30 ug. A CD8+CD57+ expansion meant a frequency higher than the mean frequency seen in healthy subjects.

Counted from cysteine to phenylalanine, this CDR3 has 10 amino acids. The retained sequence is limited to the CDR3, 30 bases, with the frame set at the first base. CDR1 and CDR2 were assigned from the germline V gene (reference sequence) as DFQATT and SNEGSKA. Trimming takes 3 bases from V and 6 bases from J, and the germline ends sit 5 bases apart. Patients chosen for sequencing had shown expansion of CD8+CD57+ cells by flow cytometry. Severe acquired aplastic anemia was diagnosed in all patients according to International Study of Aplastic Anemia and Agranulocytosis and Camitta criteria. Patients had received no therapy at the time of blood sampling. TCR repertoires of sorted CD4+ and CD8+ blood T cells from severe aplastic anemia patients and healthy subjects were deep-sequenced in the study. Patients were enrolled in the USA under clinicaltrials.gov protocols 00001620, 01623167, 00001397, 00071045, 00081523 and 00961064. Ficoll-Paque density gradient centrifugation was used to isolate peripheral blood mononuclear cells. Before DNA extraction, CD4+ and CD8+ T cells were sorted with FACS or magnetic beads.

General study outcomes and caveats: Around 30 CD8+ CDR3 sequences were found in both patients and controls but appeared to be highly expressed in patients and within the immunodominant clones of the patients. Between patients and healthy controls, no significant difference in CD8+ Simpson's diversity was found (P=0.060).

Sequences were obtained from sorted CD4+, CD8+, or CD8+CD57+ T cells (not recorded which) from PBMCs. The receptor chain draws on TRBV20-1 and TRBJ1-2; TRBD1 is perhaps the D gene, given 5 matching bases. The clonotype was recovered from a human donor with aplastic anemia. The CDR3 in this case is CSASRDGYTF. The DNA is as follows: TGCAGTGCTAGCAGGGATGGCTACACCTTC.